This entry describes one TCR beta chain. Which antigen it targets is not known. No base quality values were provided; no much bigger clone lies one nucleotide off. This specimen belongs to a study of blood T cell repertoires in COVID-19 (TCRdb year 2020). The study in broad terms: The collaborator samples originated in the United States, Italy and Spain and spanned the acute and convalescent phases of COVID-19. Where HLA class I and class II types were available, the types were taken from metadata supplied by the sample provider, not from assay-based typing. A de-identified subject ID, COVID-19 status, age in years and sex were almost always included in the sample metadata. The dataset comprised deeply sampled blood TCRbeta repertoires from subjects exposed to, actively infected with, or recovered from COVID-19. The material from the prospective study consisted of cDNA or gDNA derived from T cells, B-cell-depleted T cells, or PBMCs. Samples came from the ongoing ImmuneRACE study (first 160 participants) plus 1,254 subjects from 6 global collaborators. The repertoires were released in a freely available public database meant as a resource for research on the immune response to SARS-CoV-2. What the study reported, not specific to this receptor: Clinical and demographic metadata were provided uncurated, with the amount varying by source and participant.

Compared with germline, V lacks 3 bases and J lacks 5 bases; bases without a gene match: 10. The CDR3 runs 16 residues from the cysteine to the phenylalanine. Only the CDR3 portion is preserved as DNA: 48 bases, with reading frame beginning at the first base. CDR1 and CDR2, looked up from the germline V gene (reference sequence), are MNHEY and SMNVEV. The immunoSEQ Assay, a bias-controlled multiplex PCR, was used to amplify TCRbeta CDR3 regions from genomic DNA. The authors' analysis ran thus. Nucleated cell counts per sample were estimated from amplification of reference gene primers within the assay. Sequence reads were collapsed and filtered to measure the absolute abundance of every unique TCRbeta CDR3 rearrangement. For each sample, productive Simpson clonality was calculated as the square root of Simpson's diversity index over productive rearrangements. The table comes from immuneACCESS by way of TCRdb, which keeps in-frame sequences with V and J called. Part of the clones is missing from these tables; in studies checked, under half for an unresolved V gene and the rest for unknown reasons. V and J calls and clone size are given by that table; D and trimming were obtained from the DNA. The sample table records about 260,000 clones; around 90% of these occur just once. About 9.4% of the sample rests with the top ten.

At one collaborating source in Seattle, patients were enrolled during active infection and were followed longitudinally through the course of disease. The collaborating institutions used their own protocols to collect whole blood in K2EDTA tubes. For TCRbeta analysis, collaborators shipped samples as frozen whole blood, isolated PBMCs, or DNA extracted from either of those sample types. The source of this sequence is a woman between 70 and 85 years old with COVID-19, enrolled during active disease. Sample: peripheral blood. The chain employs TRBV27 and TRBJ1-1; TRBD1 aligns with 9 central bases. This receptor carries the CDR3 CASSFPPTGGLTEAFF. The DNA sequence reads TGTGCCAGCAGTTTCCCTCCGACAGGGGGGTTAACTGAAGCTTTCTTT.